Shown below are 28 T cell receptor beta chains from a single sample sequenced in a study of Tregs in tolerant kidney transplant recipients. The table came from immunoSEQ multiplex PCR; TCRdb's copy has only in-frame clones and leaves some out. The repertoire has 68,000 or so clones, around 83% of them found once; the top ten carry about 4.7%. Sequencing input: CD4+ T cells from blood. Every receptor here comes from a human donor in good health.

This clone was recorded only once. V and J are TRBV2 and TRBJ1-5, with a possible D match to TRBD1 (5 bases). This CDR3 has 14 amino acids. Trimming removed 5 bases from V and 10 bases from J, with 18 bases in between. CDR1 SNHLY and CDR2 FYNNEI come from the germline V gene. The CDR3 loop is CASSRDGGRVPQHF. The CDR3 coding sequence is TGTGCCAGCAGTAGGGACGGCGGAAGGGTTCCCCAGCATTTT.

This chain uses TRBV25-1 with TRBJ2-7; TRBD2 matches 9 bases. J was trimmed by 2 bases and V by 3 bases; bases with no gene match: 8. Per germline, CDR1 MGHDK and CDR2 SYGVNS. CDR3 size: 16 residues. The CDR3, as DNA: TGTGCCAGCAGTGATCCTCCTAGCGGGACACCCTACGAGCAGTACTTC. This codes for CASSDPPSGTPYEQYF.

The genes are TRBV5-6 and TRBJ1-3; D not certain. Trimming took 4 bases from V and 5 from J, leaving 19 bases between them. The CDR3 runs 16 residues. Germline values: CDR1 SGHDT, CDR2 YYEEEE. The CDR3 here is CASSATVLSSRNTIYF. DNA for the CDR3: TGTGCCAGCAGCGCCACAGTTCTCTCTTCTCGAAACACCATATATTTT.

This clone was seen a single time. This CDR3 is CACMRDRVQNYGYTF. The DNA for the CDR3 is TGTGCCTGTATGAGGGACAGGGTTCAAAACTATGGCTACACCTTC. V usage is TRBV30 and J usage is TRBJ1-2, with 9 bases that match TRBD1. Germline V CDR1 and CDR2: GTSNPN, SVGIG (reference sequence). J gave up 2 bases and V 6 bases, and 10 bases lay outside the gene matches. This CDR3 has 15 amino acids.

The CDR3 region has the DNA TGTGCCAGCAGGTCGGCGGGGGGCCGATGGAATGAGCAGTTCTTC. Amino acids: CASRSAGGRWNEQFF. V usage is TRBV13 and J usage is TRBJ2-1; 8 positions agree with TRBD2. The CDR3 has 15 amino acids. V shed 6 bases, J shed 7 bases, and the junction held 11 bases outside the gene matches. Germline CDR1 is PRHDT and CDR2 is FYEKMQ (reference sequence).

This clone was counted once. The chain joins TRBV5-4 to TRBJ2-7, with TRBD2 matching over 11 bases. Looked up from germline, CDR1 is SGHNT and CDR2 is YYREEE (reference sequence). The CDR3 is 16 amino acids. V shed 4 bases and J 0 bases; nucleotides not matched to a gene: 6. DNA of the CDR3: TGTGCCAGCAGCCTCGGGACTAGCGGATCCTCCTACGAGCAGTACTTC. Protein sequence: CASSLGTSGSSYEQYF.

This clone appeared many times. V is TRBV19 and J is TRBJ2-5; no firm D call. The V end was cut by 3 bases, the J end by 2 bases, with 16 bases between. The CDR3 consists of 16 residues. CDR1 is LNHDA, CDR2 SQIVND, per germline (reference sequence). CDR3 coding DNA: TGTGCCAGTAGTATTGGTGGCAATTGGGCTCAAGAGACCCAGTACTTC. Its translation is CASSIGGNWAQETQYF.

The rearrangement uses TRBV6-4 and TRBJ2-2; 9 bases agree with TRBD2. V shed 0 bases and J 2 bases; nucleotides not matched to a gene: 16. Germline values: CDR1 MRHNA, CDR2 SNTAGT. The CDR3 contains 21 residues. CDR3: CASSDSSGSGREGPNTGELFF. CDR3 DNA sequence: TGTGCCAGCAGTGACTCGAGTGGGAGTGGGCGGGAGGGCCCTAACACCGGGGAGCTGTTTTTT.

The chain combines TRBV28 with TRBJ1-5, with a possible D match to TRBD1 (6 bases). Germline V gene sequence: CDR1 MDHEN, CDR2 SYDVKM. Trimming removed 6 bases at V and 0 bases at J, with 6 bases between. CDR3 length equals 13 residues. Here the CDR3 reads CASRDSSNQPQHF. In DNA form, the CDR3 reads TGTGCCAGCAGGGACAGTAGCAATCAGCCCCAGCATTTT.

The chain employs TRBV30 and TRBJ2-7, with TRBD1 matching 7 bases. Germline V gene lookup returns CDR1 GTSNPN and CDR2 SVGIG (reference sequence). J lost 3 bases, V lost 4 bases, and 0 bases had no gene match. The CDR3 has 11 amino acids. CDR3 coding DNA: TGTGCCTGGACAGGGGGCTACGAGCAGTACTTC. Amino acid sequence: CAWTGGYEQYF.

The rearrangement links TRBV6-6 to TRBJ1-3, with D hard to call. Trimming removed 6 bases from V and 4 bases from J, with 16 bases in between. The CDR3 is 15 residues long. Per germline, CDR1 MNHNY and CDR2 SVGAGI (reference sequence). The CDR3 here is CASSLGFSRGNTIYF. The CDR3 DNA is TGTGCCAGCAGCTTGGGATTTTCGAGAGGAAACACCATATATTTT.

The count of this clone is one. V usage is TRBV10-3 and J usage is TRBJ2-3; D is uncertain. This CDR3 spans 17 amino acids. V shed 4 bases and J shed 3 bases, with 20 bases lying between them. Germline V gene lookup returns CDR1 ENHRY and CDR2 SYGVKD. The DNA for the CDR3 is TGTGCCATCAGTGGGTCCCTCCTCAGCGTACGGACAGATACGCAGTATTTT. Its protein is CAISGSLLSVRTDTQYF.

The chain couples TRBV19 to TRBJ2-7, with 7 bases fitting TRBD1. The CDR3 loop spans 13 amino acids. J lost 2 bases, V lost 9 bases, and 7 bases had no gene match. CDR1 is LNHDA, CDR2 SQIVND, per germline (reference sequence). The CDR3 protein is CASSRGQTYEQYF. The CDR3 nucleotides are TGTGCCAGCTCAAGGGGACAGACCTACGAGCAGTACTTC.

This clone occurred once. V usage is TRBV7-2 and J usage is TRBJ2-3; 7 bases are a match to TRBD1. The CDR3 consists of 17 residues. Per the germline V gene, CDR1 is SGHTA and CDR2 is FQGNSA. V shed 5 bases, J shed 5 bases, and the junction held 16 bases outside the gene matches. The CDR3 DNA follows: TGTGCCAGCAGCCAAGCAGGACAGGACGGATGGGGAGATACGCAGTATTTT. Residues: CASSQAGQDGWGDTQYF. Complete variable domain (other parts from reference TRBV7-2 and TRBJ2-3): GAGVSQSPSNKVTEKGKDVELRCDPISGHTALYWYRQSLGQGLEFLIYFQGNSAPDKSGLPSDRFSAERTGGSVSTLTIQRTQQEDSAVYLCASSQAGQDGWGDTQYFGPGTRLTVL.

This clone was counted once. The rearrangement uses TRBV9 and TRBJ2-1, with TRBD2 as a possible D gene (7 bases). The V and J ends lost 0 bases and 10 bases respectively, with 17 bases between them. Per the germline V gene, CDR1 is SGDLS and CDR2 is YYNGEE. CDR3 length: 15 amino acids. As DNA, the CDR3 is TGTGCCAGCAGCGTAGAGGGCGGGGGACATAGAGAGCAGTTCTTC. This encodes CASSVEGGGHREQFF.

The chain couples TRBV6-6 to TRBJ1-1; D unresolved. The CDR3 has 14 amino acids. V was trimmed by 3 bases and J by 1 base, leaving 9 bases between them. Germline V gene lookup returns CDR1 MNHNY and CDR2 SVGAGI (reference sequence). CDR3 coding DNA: TGTGCCAGCAGTTATAGGGAGACGAACACTGAAGCTTTCTTT. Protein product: CASSYRETNTEAFF.

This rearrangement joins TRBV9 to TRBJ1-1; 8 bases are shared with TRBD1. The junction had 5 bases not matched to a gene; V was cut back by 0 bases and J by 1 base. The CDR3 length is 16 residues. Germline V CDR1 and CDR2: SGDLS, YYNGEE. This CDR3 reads CASSVAAGGKNTEAFF. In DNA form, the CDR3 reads TGTGCCAGCAGCGTAGCGGCAGGGGGCAAGAACACTGAAGCTTTCTTT.

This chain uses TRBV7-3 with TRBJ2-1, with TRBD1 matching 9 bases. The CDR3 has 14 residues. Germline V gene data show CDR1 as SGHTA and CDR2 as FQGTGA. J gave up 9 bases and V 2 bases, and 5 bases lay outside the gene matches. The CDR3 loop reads CASSLGGQGSEQFF. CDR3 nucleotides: TGTGCCAGCAGCTTAGGGGGACAGGGCAGTGAGCAGTTCTTC.

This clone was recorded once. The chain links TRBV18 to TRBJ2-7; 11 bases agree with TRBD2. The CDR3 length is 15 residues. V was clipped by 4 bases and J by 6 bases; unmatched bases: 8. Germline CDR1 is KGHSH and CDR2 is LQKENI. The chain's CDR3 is CASSLTSGSESEQYF. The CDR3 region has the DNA TGTGCCAGCTCACTAACTAGCGGGAGTGAGAGCGAGCAGTACTTC.

The CDR3 DNA is TGTGCCAGCAGCTTAACGGCGACATCTTCTGGAAACACCATATATTTT. Residues: CASSLTATSSGNTIYF. The rearrangement joins TRBV7-9 to TRBJ1-3; no clear D. CDR1 and CDR2 (germline): SEHNR, FQNEAQ (reference sequence). V was shortened by 2 bases and J by 1 base, with 12 bases between the two germline ends. The CDR3 extends over 16 amino acids.

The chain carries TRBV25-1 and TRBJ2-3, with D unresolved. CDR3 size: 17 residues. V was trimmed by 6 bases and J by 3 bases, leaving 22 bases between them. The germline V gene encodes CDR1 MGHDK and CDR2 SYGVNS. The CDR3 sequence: CASRPHRTVALTDTQYF. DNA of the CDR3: TGTGCCAGCAGACCCCACCGGACCGTGGCCCTAACAGATACGCAGTATTTT.

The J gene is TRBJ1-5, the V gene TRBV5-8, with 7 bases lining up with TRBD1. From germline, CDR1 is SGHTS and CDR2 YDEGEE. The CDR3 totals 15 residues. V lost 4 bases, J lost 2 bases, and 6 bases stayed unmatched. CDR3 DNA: TGTGCCAGCAGCCCCGGGACAGTCCGCAATCAGCCCCAGCATTTT. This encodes CASSPGTVRNQPQHF.

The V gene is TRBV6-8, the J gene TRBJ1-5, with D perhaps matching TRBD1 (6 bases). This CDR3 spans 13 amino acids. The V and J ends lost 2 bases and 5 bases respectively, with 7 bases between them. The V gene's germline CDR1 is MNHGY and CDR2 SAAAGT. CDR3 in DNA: TGTGCCAGCAGTTACGGGGGCTATCAGCCCCAGCATTTT. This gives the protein CASSYGGYQPQHF.

The CDR3 sequence is CASTGALETQYF. CDR3 sequence (DNA): TGTGCTAGTACAGGAGCGCTGGAGACCCAGTACTTC. The chain carries TRBV12-5 and TRBJ2-5, with a possible D match to TRBD1 (5 bases). Trimming stripped 8 bases from V and 5 bases from J, with 12 bases between. The germline CDR1 and CDR2 sequences are LGHNT and FRNRAP. CDR3 length: 12 amino acids.

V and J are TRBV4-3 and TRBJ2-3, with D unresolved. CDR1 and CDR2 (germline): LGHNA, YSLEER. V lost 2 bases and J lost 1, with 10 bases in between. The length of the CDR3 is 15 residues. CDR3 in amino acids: CASSQTWVGTDTQYF. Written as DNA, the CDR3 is TGCGCCAGCAGCCAAACCTGGGTCGGCACAGATACGCAGTATTTT.

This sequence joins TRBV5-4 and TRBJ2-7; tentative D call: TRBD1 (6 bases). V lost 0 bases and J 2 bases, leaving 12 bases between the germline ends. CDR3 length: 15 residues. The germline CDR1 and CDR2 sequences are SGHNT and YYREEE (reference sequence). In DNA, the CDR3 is TGTGCCAGCAGCTTGGTGACAGGAGACGCCTACGAGCAGTACTTC. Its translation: CASSLVTGDAYEQYF.

The CDR3 sequence: CASSYSRTSYEQYF. The CDR3 DNA sequence: TGTGCCAGCAGTTACTCGAGAACTAGCTACGAGCAGTACTTC. The genes are TRBV6-5 and TRBJ2-7, with TRBD2 as a possible D gene (5 bases). V was cut by 0 bases and J by 3 bases, with 9 bases left in between. Germline V gene sequence: CDR1 MNHEY, CDR2 SVGAGI. The CDR3 loop spans 14 amino acids.

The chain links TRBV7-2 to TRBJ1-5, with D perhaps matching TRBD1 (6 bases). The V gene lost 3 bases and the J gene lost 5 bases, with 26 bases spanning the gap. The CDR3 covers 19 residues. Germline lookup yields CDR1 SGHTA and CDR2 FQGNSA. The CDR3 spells CASSLGEIKRQGFHQPQHF. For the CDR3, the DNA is TGTGCCAGCAGCTTGGGGGAAATAAAGCGGCAGGGGTTTCATCAGCCCCAGCATTTT. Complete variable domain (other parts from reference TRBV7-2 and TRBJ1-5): GAGVSQSPSNKVTEKGKDVELRCDPISGHTALYWYRQSLGQGLEFLIYFQGNSAPDKSGLPSDRFSAERTGGSVSTLTIQRTQQEDSAVYLCASSLGEIKRQGFHQPQHFGDGTRLSIL.